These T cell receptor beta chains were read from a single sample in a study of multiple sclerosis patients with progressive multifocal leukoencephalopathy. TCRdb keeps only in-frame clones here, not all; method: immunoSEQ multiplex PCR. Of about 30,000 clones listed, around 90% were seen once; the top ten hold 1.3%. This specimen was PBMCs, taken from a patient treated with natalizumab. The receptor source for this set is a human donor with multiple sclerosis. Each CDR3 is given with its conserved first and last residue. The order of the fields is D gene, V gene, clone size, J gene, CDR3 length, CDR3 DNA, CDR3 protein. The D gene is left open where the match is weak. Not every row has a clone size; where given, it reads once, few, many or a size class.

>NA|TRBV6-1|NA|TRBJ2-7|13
TGTGCCAGCAGCCTCACAGGGTCCCACGAGCAGTACTTC
CASSLTGSHEQYF
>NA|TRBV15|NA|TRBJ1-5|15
TGTGCCACCAGCACAGGGACGCAGGAATATCAGCCCCAGCATTTT
CATSTGTQEYQPQHF
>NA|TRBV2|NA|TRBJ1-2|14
TGTGCCAGCAGTGATAGCCCGAGTCTCTATGGCTACACCTTC
CASSDSPSLYGYTF
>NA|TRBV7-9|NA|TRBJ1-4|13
TGTGCCAGTAGACTCAGGGGAGATGAAAAACTGTTTTTT
CASRLRGDEKLFF
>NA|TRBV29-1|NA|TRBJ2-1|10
TGCAGCGTTGAGGGTAATGAGCAGTTCTTC
CSVEGNEQFF
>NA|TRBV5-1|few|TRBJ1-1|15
TGCGCCAGCAGCGGGGGGACTCTCGCGGGGACTGAAGCTTTCTTT
CASSGGTLAGTEAFF
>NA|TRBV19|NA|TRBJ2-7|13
TGTGCCAGTAGTACCATGGACGGCTACGAGCAGTACTTC
CASSTMDGYEQYF
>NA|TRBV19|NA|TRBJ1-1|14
TGTGCCAGTAGAATCGGGGGGGGTACCACTGAAGCTTTCTTT
CASRIGGGTTEAFF
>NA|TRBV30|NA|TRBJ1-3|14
TGTGCCTGGACCGTCCGGACATTTGGAAACACCATATATTTT
CAWTVRTFGNTIYF
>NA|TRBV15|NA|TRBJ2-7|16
TGTGCCACCAGCAGCGAGGACAGCCCAGGGGACTACGAGCAGTACTTC
CATSSEDSPGDYEQYF
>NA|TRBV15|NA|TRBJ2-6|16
TGTGCCACCAAGGGGAGTTGGCGGGCTGGGGCCAACGTCCTGACTTTC
CATKGSWRAGANVLTF
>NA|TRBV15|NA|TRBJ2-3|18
TGTGCCACCAGCAGAGATATCTCTCCGGGGGGCCAGACAGATACGCAGTATTTT
CATSRDISPGGQTDTQYF
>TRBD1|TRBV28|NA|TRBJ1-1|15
TGTGCCAGCAGTTTCGGCAGGGGGATGAACACTGAAGCTTTCTTT
CASSFGRGMNTEAFF
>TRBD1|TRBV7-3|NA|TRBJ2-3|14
TGTGCCAGCAGCCGGGGACAGCTCACAGATACGCAGTATTTT
CASSRGQLTDTQYF
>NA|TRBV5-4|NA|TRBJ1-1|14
TGTGCCAGCAGCCCATCGGCGGTGAACACTGAAGCTTTCTTT
CASSPSAVNTEAFF
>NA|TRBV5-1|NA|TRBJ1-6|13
TGCGCCAGCAGCTGGGGACGGTTGTCACCCCTCCACTTT
CASSWGRLSPLHF
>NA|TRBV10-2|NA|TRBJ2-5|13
TGCGCCAGCAGGGGGGCCAGTAAAGAGACCCAGTACTTC
CASRGASKETQYF
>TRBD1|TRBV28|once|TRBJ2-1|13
TGTGCCAGCAGTTTCCCCGGGACAGGGATACAGTTCTTC
CASSFPGTGIQFF
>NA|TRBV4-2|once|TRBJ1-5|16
TGTGCCAGCAGCCAAGATGTTGGGGAGGCAAGTCAGCCCCAGCATTTT
CASSQDVGEASQPQHF
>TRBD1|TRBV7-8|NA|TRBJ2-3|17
TGTGCCAGCAGCTTAAGGGCGGGGACAGGGGGGTATTTAGCGCAGTATTTT
CASSLRAGTGGYLAQYF
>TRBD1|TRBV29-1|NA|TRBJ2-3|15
TGCAGCGTTATTCGGGCCCAGGGGGGCACAGATACGCAGTATTTT
CSVIRAQGGTDTQYF
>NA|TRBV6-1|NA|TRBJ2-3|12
TGTGCCAGCAGTGAAGCGGGAGATACGCAGTATTTT
CASSEAGDTQYF
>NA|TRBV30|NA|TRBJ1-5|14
TGTGCCTGGAGTGTACTCAGGGGAAATCAGCCCCAGCATTTT
CAWSVLRGNQPQHF
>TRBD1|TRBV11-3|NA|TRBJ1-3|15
TGTGCCAGCAGCTCCGGGACAGGGGTTGGAAACACCATATATTTT
CASSSGTGVGNTIYF
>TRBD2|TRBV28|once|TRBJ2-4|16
TGTGCCAGTGGACTAGGCGAGATGGGAGCCAAAAACATTCAGTACTTC
CASGLGEMGAKNIQYF
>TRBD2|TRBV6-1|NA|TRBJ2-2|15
TGTGCCAGCAGTGAACTGAGCGGGGGCACCGGGGAGCTGTTTTTT
CASSELSGGTGELFF
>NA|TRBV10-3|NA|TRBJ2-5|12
TGTGCCACCAGCCCAGGCCAAGAGACCCAGTACTTC
CATSPGQETQYF
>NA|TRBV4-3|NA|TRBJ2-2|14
TGCGCCAGCAGCCCTGAAAGGGAGACCGGGGAGCTGTTTTTT
CASSPERETGELFF
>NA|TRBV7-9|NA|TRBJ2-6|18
TGTGCCAGCAGCCCAAGGGGGGTCCGGAGGTCTGGGGCCAACGTCCTGACTTTC
CASSPRGVRRSGANVLTF
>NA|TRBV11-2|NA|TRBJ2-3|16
TGTGCCAGCAGCCCCTCCGGGGGGCGCTGGACAGATACGCAGTATTTT
CASSPSGGRWTDTQYF
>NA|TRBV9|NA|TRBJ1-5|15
TGTGCCAGCAGCGTAGATGGGGTCGGGAATCAGCCCCAGCATTTT
CASSVDGVGNQPQHF